This T cell receptor beta chain was sequenced for a study of CD8+ T cells in alopecia areata. General study points: Higher clonality and more expanded CD8+ clones appeared in lesional than normal scalp. Tissue-resident alphabeta T cells belonging to normal skin likewise get sequenced within scalp specimens.

After isolation, RNA underwent reverse transcription to generate cDNA as the sequencing template. Measured with immunoSEQ multiplex PCR; TCRdb has only the in-frame clones, and not every one. The repertoire includes around 60,000 clones, roughly 40% of them detected once, and just over 50% sits in the top ten. Samples from alopecia areata patients were lesional scalp punch biopsies and peripheral blood. V was clipped by 4 bases and J by 4 bases; unmatched bases: 9. Germline CDR1 reads SGHVS; CDR2 reads FQNEAQ. There are 15 residues in the CDR3. Of note for this clone: Its antigen is not known.

This sequence joins TRBV7-8 and TRBJ1-2, with 7 nucleotides matching TRBD1. This sequence originates from a human donor with alopecia areata. Sequenced: NKG2D-low CD8+ T cells sorted from blood. CDR3 amino acids: CASSSNRGRGYGYTF. DNA for the CDR3: TGTGCCAGCAGCTCTAACAGGGGTAGAGGCTATGGCTACACCTTC.